This T cell receptor beta chain was retrieved from a study of blood T cell repertoires in COVID-19. In the study overall: Acute and convalescent COVID-19 specimens originated in the United States, Italy and Spain. PBMCs, B-cell-depleted T cells, or T cells were the source of the cDNA or gDNA that made up the material.

This clone appeared once. The CDR3 length is 15 residues. V was pared by 6 bases and J by 1 base, with 7 bases of the junction left unmatched. Germline assignment: CDR1 MDHEN and CDR2 SYDVKM. The table came from immunoSEQ multiplex PCR; TCRdb's copy has only in-frame clones and leaves some out. The profile shows some 200,000 clones, 80% to 85% of them singletons. The chain carries TRBV28 and TRBJ2-7; 9 positions agree with TRBD1. Sequencing was performed on peripheral blood. This TCR came from a woman aged 40 to 50 with acute or convalescent COVID-19. CDR3 protein: CASRTPGQGSYEQYF. In nucleotides, the CDR3 is TGTGCCAGCAGGACCCCGGGACAGGGTTCCTACGAGCAGTACTTC.